Following are 13 T cell receptor beta chains from one sample sequenced in a study of T-cell reconstitution after alpha-beta-depleted transplantation in children. The TCRbeta library was prepared with unique molecular identifiers. MiXCR was run by TCRdb on the PCR reads, yielding one entry per CDR3 protein. The table has roughly 300,000 distinct CDR3 sequences, 11% seen once. The material was peripheral blood, obtained 180 days after TCRalphabeta/CD19-depleted stem cell transplant. The receptor source for this set is a male patient aged 2-10 years who had a stem cell transplant for chronic granulomatous disease, so the T cells may come from the graft donor.

The chain uses TRBV5-1 and TRBJ1-5; D might be TRBD1 (5 bases). This CDR3 is built from 15 residues. Germline loops: CDR1 SGHRS, CDR2 YFSETQ. Trimming removed 6 bases at V and 0 bases at J, with 13 bases between. The CDR3 DNA reads as TGCGCCAGCACCATTCGGGACCGTAGCAATCAGCCCCAGCATTTT. It specifies CASTIRDRSNQPQHF.

The table lists this clonotype with many counts. The rearrangement uses TRBV10-3 and TRBJ2-4; D perhaps matches TRBD2 (5 bases). Germline V lookup: CDR1 ENHRY, CDR2 SYGVKD. The CDR3 spans 13 residues. Between the trimmed V and J ends, which lost 6 bases and 13 bases, there was a span of 19 bases. This chain's CDR3 is CAISGRRVGTQYF. CDR3 DNA sequence: TGTGCCATCAGCGGGCGGCGGGTCGGTACCCAGTACTTC.

This clonotype was found many times. V and J are TRBV20-1 and TRBJ2-7; TRBD1 agrees at 7 bases. Per germline, CDR1 DFQATT and CDR2 SNEGSKA (reference sequence). The J segment lost 2 bases and the V segment lost 6 bases, leaving 7 bases of the junction unmatched. The CDR3 has 13 residues. Here the CDR3 reads CSASQGVPYEQYF. Here the CDR3 DNA reads TGCAGTGCCAGTCAGGGGGTTCCCTACGAGCAGTACTTC.

This clonotype occurred many times. This chain uses TRBV20-1 with TRBJ2-5, with 12 nucleotides matching TRBD2. The CDR3 extends over 17 amino acids. Germline V gives CDR1 DFQATT, CDR2 SNEGSKA (reference sequence). J gave up 4 bases and V 5 bases, and 14 bases lay outside the gene matches. This CDR3 reads CSALRTSGKGLLETQYF. As DNA, the CDR3 is TGCAGTGCTCTTAGGACTAGCGGGAAGGGGCTGCTAGAGACCCAGTACTTC.

This clonotype was seen repeatedly, ten times or more. This chain uses TRBV6-1 with TRBJ2-1; D gene ambiguous. The CDR3 has 14 amino acids. Germline CDR1 reads MNHNS; CDR2 reads SASEGT. Trimming took off 8 bases at V and 6 bases at J, with 17 bases between the two ends. CDR3 protein: CASRELTLGNEQFF. In DNA form, the CDR3 reads TGTGCCAGCCGCGAACTAACCCTCGGCAATGAGCAGTTCTTC.

There are many counts of this clonotype. The J gene is TRBJ2-1, the V gene TRBV6-5; the D gene could be TRBD1 or TRBD2 (6 bases each). The CDR3 spans 16 residues. Germline CDR1 reads MNHEY; CDR2 reads SVGAGI. Trimming shortened V by 0 bases and J by 0 bases, and 9 bases separated the two germline ends. The CDR3 here is CASSYSGGFSYNEQFF. The CDR3 DNA sequence: TGTGCCAGCAGTTACTCAGGGGGGTTCTCCTACAATGAGCAGTTCTTC.

Many counts were recorded for this clonotype. The chain combines TRBV11-2 with TRBJ2-1; D is uncertain. The germline gives CDR1 SGHAT, CDR2 FQNNGV. V lost 5 bases and J 8 bases, leaving 13 bases between the germline ends. The CDR3 length is 13 residues. DNA for the CDR3: TGTGCCAGCAGCCCGCCCCCAGCCTATGAGCAGTTCTTC. As protein: CASSPPPAYEQFF.

In regard to this clonotype: A much larger clone differs from this one at a single base, so this may be a read error. V and J are TRBV3-1 and TRBJ2-7; D not resolved. Germline CDR1 reads LGHDT; CDR2 reads YNNKEL (reference sequence). This CDR3 contains 14 residues. CDR3 nucleotide sequence: TGTGCCAGCAGCCCCTTGCGGAATCCCTACGAGCGGTACTTC. As protein: CASSPLRNPYERYF.

The V call is TRBV6-1, the J call TRBJ2-1; D gene unclear. There are 16 residues in the CDR3. V was trimmed by 8 bases and J by 0 bases, leaving 17 bases between them. CDR1 is MNHNS and CDR2 is SASEGT in the germline V gene. The CDR3 here is CASGIGRTSSYNEQFF. Written as DNA, the CDR3 is TGTGCCAGCGGGATAGGACGTACAAGCTCCTACAATGAGCAGTTCTTC.

The chain recombines TRBV12-3 or TRBV12-4 with TRBJ1-2; 9 nucleotides match TRBD1. The CDR3 is made up of 13 amino acids. V dropped 6 bases and J dropped 3; count of bases not matched to a gene: 2. The CDR3 DNA reads TGTGCCAGCAGGACAGGGGGGGACTATGGCTACACCTTC. Its protein is CASRTGGDYGYTF.

This clonotype was seen a few times. The chain carries TRBV5-4 and TRBJ2-3, with a possible D match to TRBD1 (5 bases). V was trimmed by 0 bases and J by 0 bases, leaving 11 bases between them. The CDR3 covers 16 residues. Germline CDR1 reads SGHNT; CDR2 reads YYREEE (reference sequence). The CDR3 region has the DNA TGTGCCAGCAGCTTGGGACCGGACAAAAGCACAGATACGCAGTATTTT. Translating it yields CASSLGPDKSTDTQYF. Based on the CDR3 plus reference TRBV5-4 and TRBJ2-3, the full variable domain is ETGVTQSPTHLIKTRGQQVTLRCSSQSGHNTVSWYQQALGQGPQFIFQYYREEENGRGNFPPRFSGLQFPNYSSELNVNALELDDSALYLCASSLGPDKSTDTQYFGPGTRLTVL.

The sample holds a few counts of this clonotype. The V call is TRBV18, the J call TRBJ2-2; D is undetermined. V was cut by 4 bases and J by 3 bases, with 18 bases left in between. This CDR3 region has 17 residues. Germline V gene data show CDR1 as KGHSH and CDR2 as LQKENI. CDR3 residues: CASSRGQGLEYTGELFF. The CDR3, as DNA: TGTGCCAGCTCACGTGGGCAAGGGCTTGAGTACACCGGGGAGCTGTTTTTT.

This clonotype was counted many times. This chain joins TRBV21-1 and TRBJ2-2; the DNA was not used to check the table's D call, TRBD1. TRBV21-1 is designated a pseudogene. The CDR3 sequence is 17 residues long. The CDR3 region is CASSKVTQGEGSGELFF. In DNA form, the CDR3 reads TGTGCCAGCAGCAAAGTTACCCAGGGTGAAGGGTCCGGGGAGCTGTTTTTT.